The entry that follows covers one TCR beta chain sequence. The data were obtained in a study of T cell changes during pregnancy in multiple sclerosis. TCRdb's copy holds only in-frame clones and misses some; the assay was immunoSEQ multiplex PCR. This table has approximately 66,000 clones, roughly 91% appearing once. This CDR3 spans 15 amino acids. The V end was cut by 2 bases, the J end by 3 bases, with 13 bases between. Germline CDR1 and CDR2: MNHEY and SMNVEV (reference sequence). The receptor's source is a female donor with multiple sclerosis, enrolled in a pregnancy study. The input for sequencing was CD8+ T cells from peripheral blood mononuclear cells, taken before pregnancy. The J gene is TRBJ1-1, the V gene TRBV27, with D perhaps TRBD1 (6 bases). The CDR3 spells CASSLTGGQDTEAFF. The CDR3 DNA is TGTGCCAGCAGTTTAACGGGGGGGCAGGACACTGAAGCTTTCTTT.